This entry is about one T cell receptor beta chain. Its target antigen remains unknown. No base quality values were provided; no much bigger clone lies one nucleotide off. These data are taken from a study of T cells in tumors after PD-1 blockade (dated by TCRdb to the late 2010s). For context, the study as a whole: Patients were excluded if they had prior checkpoint blockade, use of systemic immunosuppressants, or recent radiotherapy or other anti-cancer therapy within 4 weeks. Patients were treated with either pembrolizumab 200 mg every 3 weeks or cemiplimab 350 mg every 2 weeks. The study performed paired single-cell RNA and TCR sequencing on site-matched tumors from BCC or SCC patients before and after anti-PD-1 therapy. RECIST version 1.1 was used to evaluate clinical response. Bulk TCR sequencing was performed on around eleven peripheral blood samples from four to six patients to compare blood and tumor clonotypes. On average, peripheral blood samples yielded under 40,000 unique clonotypes and approximately 110,000 TCR templates (range 24,679-257,772). Some patients also continued taking vismodegib 150 mg daily during anti-PD-1 treatment.

The immunoSEQ platform was used for deep TCRbeta sequencing. As for how the authors treated the data: For further analysis, only productive rearrangements were exported out of the immunoSEQ Analyzer. T cell phenotypes were assigned to bulk TCRbeta clonotypes by matching to single-cell RNA+TCR-seq clones sharing the same TCRbeta sequence. Clone enrichment in tumor was computed as tumor frequency divided by PBMC frequency from bulk TCR sequencing. GLIPH was used to group TCRs into specificity groups, clusters of distinct TCRs likely recognizing common antigens via shared CDR3 motifs. TCRdb holds this immuneACCESS table with in-frame rearrangements only. Some clones are missing; in checked studies, unresolved V genes explain under half, and the rest has no known cause. The V and J calls and clone size come from that table; D and trimming were worked out from the DNA. The sample table shows tens of thousands of clones, and 81% are seen once. The ten largest clones take up about 4% of the sample.

Study-level results and caveats: Roughly 38% of TCR clonotypes from the tumor were detected in blood, and certain novel exhausted tumor clones were present in blood collected before treatment, which suggests recruitment from the periphery. The source of novel T cell clones was not identified, and lymphoid organs or rare unexpanded clones within the tumor or the tumor periphery could be included among the possible sources.

The sample's time point label is to be understood as: before anti-PD-1 therapy. Genomic DNA extracted from tumor biopsies or peripheral blood was used for bulk TCRbeta sequencing, with input ranging from about 616 ng to 6,500 ng. All patients had histologically proven advanced or metastatic basal or squamous cell carcinoma and were poor candidates for surgical resection. The basal cell carcinoma cohort was made up of under twelve patients, and bulk tumor TCR sequencing was performed for 7 or 8 of these patients. The sequence came from a human donor with basal cell carcinoma. Sequencing used PBMCs, obtained before anti-PD-1 treatment.

The DNA sequence reads TGTGCCAGCAGTGTCGGGGGGGCGAGCACCGGGGAGCTGTTTTTT. Its translation reads: CASSVGGASTGELFF. The chain uses TRBV6-4 and TRBJ2-2, and 8 junctional nucleotides match TRBD2. Based on the germline V gene, the CDR1 and CDR2 sequences are MRHNA and SNTAGT. The CDR3 runs 15 residues from the cysteine to the phenylalanine. The only DNA kept is the CDR3, 45 bases in frame from the first base. Ends trimmed: V by 4 bases, J by 4 bases; bases unmatched to a gene: 5.